What follows are 5 T cell receptor beta chains derived from one specimen sequenced in a study of PD-L1 blockade in urothelial cancer. Produced via immunoSEQ multiplex PCR; TCRdb's table is partial and in-frame only. This table has about 95,000 clones, 90% appearing once. Time point described: pretreatment peripheral blood. The starting material was PBMCs, obtained around atezolizumab (anti-PD-L1) treatment. These receptors came from a man between 60 and 75 years old with urothelial cancer.

The J gene is TRBJ2-7, the V gene TRBV4-3; 9 bases align to TRBD1. Germline V gives CDR1 LGHNA, CDR2 YSLEER. This CDR3 has 13 residues. Trimming cost V 3 bases and J 5 bases; bases outside gene matches: 2. For the CDR3, the DNA is TGCGCCAGCAGCCATAGACAGGGGGACGAGCAGTACTTC. Its translation: CASSHRQGDEQYF.

V is TRBV6-6 and J is TRBJ2-7; TRBD2 agrees at 7 bases. The J segment lost 4 bases and the V segment lost 2 bases, leaving 2 bases of the junction unmatched. The CDR3 loop spans 13 amino acids. The germline gives CDR1 MNHNY, CDR2 SVGAGI (reference sequence). In DNA form, the CDR3 reads TGTGCCAGCAGTTACGGGGAGGGTTACGAGCAGTACTTC. Its translation is CASSYGEGYEQYF.

The V gene is TRBV30, the J gene TRBJ2-7, with a tentative D call TRBD2 (5 bases). The germline V gene has CDR1 GTSNPN and CDR2 SVGIG (reference sequence). The CDR3 extends over 13 amino acids. V was cut by 2 bases and J by 0 bases, with 8 bases left in between. The CDR3 reads CAWSSEASYEQYF. In DNA, the CDR3 is TGTGCCTGGAGTTCGGAGGCCTCCTACGAGCAGTACTTC.

The chain couples TRBV9 to TRBJ1-4, with TRBD1 as a possible D gene (5 bases). Germline assignment: CDR1 SGDLS and CDR2 YYNGEE. CDR3 length: 15 residues. V lost 0 bases to trimming and J lost 12 bases, with 18 bases between them. CDR3 sequence (DNA): TGTGCCAGCAGCGTAGACCCACAACAGGACGGAGAACTGTTTTTT. Amino acid sequence: CASSVDPQQDGELFF.

The genes are TRBV29-1 and TRBJ1-1; possibly TRBD1 for D (6 bases). CDR3 length: 13 amino acids. V was clipped by 5 bases and J by 2 bases, with 12 bases between them. Germline CDR1 and CDR2: SQVTM and ANQGSEA. The CDR3 DNA reads TGCAGCGTTAAACAGGGATCCAACACTGAAGCTTTCTTT. Amino acids: CSVKQGSNTEAFF.